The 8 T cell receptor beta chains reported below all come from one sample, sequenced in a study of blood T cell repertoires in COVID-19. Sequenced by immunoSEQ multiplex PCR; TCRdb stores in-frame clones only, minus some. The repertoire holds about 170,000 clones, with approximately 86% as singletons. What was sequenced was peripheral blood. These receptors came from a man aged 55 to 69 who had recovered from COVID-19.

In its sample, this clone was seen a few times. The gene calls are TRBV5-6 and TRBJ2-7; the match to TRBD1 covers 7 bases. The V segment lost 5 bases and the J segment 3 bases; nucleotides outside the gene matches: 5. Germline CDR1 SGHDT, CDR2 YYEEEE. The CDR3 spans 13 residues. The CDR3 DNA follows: TGTGCCAGCAGATCGGACAGGTACTACGAGCAGTACTTC. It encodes CASRSDRYYEQYF.

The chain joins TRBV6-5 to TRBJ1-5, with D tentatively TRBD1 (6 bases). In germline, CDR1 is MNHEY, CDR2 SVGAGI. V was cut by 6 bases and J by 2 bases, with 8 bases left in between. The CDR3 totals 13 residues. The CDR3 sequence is CASRHRGNQPQHF. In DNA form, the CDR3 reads TGTGCCAGCAGGCACAGGGGCAATCAGCCCCAGCATTTT.

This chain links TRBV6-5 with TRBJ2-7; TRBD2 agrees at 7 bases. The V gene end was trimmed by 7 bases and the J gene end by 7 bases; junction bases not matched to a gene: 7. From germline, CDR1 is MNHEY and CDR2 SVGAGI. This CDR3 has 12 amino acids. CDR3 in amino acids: CASNGGGDEQYF. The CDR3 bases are TGTGCCAGCAACGGGGGAGGGGATGAGCAGTACTTC.

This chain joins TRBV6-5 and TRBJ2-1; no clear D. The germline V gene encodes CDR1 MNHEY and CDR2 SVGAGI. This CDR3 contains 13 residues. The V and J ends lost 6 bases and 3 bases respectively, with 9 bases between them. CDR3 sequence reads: CASRETGYNEQFF. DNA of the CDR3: TGTGCCAGCAGAGAGACTGGCTACAATGAGCAGTTCTTC.

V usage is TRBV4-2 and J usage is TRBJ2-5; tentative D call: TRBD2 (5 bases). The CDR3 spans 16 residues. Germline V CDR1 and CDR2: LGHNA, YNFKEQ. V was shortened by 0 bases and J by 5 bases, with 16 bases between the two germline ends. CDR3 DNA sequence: TGTGCCAGCAGCCAAGATTCGGGGATCCCCTGGGAGACCCAGTACTTC. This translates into CASSQDSGIPWETQYF.

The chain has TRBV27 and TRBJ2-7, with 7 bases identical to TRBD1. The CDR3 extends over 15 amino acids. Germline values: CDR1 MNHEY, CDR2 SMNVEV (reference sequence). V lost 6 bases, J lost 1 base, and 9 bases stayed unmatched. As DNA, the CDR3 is TGTGCCAGCAGCTACCTACAGGGGAAGTCCTACGAGCAGTACTTC. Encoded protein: CASSYLQGKSYEQYF.

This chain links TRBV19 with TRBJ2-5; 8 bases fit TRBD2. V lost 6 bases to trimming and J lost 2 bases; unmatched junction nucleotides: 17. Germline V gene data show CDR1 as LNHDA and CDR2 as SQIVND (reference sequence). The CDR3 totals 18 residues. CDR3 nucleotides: TGTGCCAGTAGCGCCATGACGGGGGGGCGTCATCCGCAAGAGACCCAGTACTTC. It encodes CASSAMTGGRHPQETQYF.

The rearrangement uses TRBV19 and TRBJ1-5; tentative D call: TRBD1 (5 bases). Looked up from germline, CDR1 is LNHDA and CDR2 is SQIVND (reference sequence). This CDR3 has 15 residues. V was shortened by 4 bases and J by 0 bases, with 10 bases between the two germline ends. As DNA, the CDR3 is TGTGCCAGTAGTACCCGCAGGGATAGCAATCAGCCCCAGCATTTT. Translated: CASSTRRDSNQPQHF.